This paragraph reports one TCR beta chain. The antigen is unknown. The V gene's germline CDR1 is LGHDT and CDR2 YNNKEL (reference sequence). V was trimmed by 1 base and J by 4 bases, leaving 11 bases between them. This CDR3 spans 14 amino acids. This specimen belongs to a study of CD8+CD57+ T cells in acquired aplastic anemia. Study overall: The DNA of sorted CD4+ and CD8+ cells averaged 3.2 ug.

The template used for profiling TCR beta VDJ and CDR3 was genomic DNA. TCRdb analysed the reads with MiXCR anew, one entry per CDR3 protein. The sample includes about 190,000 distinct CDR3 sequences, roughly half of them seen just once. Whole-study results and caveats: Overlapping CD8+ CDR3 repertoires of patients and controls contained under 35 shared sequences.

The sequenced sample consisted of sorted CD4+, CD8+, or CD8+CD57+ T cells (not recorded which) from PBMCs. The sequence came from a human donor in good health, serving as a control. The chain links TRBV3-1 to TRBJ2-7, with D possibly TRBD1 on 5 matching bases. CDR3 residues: CASSQGHRIYEQYF. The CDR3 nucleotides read TGTGCCAGCAGCCAAGGGCACAGGATTTACGAGCAGTACTTC.